Listed here is a single T cell receptor (beta chain). No antigen is known for it. Some clones are missing from TCRdb's copy, which holds only in-frame ones; the method was immunoSEQ multiplex PCR. The sample has 50,000 to 60,000 clones, approximately 84% seen once. J gave up 4 bases and V 0 bases, and 4 bases lay outside the gene matches. Germline V gene sequence: CDR1 SGHDT, CDR2 YYEEEE. There are 17 residues in the CDR3. The data stem from a study of siplizumab effects on memory and regulatory T cells. Overall study results and limits: Naive T cells looked more diverse than memory cells, and they looked like major contributors to the alloresponse. Among sequences traceable to unstimulated CD4+ memory cells, alloreactive ones were significantly reduced by siplizumab. Naive or memory phenotype assignment was not possible for roughly 75-95% of proliferating CD4+ or CD8+ clones.

This TCR was sampled from a human donor in good health. The sequenced sample consisted of naive CD8+ T cells sorted from blood. The chain employs TRBV5-6 and TRBJ1-6, with 10 bases fitting TRBD1. DNA for the CDR3: TGTGCCAGCAGCTTGGCACCGGGACAGGGGTATAATTCACCCCTCCACTTT. It translates to CASSLAPGQGYNSPLHF.